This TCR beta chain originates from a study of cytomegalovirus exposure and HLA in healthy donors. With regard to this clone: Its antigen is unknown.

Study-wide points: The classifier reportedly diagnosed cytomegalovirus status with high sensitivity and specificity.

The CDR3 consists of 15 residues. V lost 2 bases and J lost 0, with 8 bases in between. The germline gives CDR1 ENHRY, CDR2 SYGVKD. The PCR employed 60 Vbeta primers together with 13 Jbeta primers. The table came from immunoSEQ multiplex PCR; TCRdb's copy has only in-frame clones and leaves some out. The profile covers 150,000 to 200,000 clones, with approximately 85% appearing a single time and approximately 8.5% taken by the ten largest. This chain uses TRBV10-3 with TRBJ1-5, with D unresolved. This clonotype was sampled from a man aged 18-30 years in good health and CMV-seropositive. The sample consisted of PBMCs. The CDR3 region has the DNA TGTGCCATCAGTGAGGGCAGGAATAGCAATCAGCCCCAGCATTTT. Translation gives CAISEGRNSNQPQHF.